The 6 T cell receptor beta chains below all came from one sample that was sequenced in a study of T cell responses to AZD1222 COVID-19 vaccine. TCRdb's table, derived via immunoSEQ multiplex PCR, lists solely in-frame clones and lacks some. This table holds 90,000 to 150,000 clones, around 87% found once. The sample in question was peripheral blood, obtained 28 days after the second AZD1222 dose. The receptor set was obtained from an adult who received the AZD1222 COVID-19 vaccine.

The chain carries TRBV6-6 and TRBJ2-7; perhaps D is TRBD1 or TRBD2 (5 bases each). Germline V gives CDR1 MNHNY, CDR2 SVGAGI (reference sequence). The CDR3 covers 16 residues. V dropped 4 bases and J dropped 2 bases, with 18 bases sitting between them. CDR3 in DNA: TGTGCCAGCAGTTTGCTCGGGGTGGGGCCCACCTACGAGCAGTACTTC. This sequence encodes CASSLLGVGPTYEQYF.

The CDR3 loop reads CASSIRASSGNTIYF. DNA for the CDR3: TGTGCCAGTAGTATTCGTGCCAGCTCTGGAAACACCATATATTTT. V gene TRBV19 combines with J gene TRBJ1-3; D is unclear. The germline V gene has CDR1 LNHDA and CDR2 SQIVND (reference sequence). Between the trimmed V and J ends, which lost 3 bases and 0 bases, there was a span of 9 bases. The CDR3 extends over 15 amino acids.

This rearrangement joins TRBV7-9 to TRBJ2-1; no clear D. The CDR3 sequence is 12 residues long. Germline CDR1 is SEHNR and CDR2 is FQNEAQ (reference sequence). V was pared by 4 bases and J by 4 bases, with 5 bases between. CDR3 coding DNA: TGTGCCAGCAGCTCCCGTTACAATGAGCAGTTCTTC. Translation gives CASSSRYNEQFF.

This clone was observed a handful of times. V is TRBV5-1 and J is TRBJ2-1; 7 positions match TRBD1. Germline V gives CDR1 SGHRS, CDR2 YFSETQ. The CDR3 extends over 12 amino acids. J gave up 9 bases and V 4 bases, and 4 bases lay outside the gene matches. CDR3 nucleotides: TGCGCCAGCAGCGAACAGGGGATTGAGCAGTTCTTC. This encodes CASSEQGIEQFF.

The chain recombines TRBV20-1 with TRBJ2-7, with 10 bases matching TRBD2. V shed 3 bases and J 2 bases; nucleotides not matched to a gene: 7. Germline CDR1 reads DFQATT; CDR2 reads SNEGSKA (reference sequence). This CDR3 has 15 amino acids. The CDR3 region has the DNA TGCAGTGCTAGTCTAGCGGGGGTTCCTCCCTACGAGCAGTACTTC. Protein sequence: CSASLAGVPPYEQYF.

The rearrangement links TRBV11-2 to TRBJ1-3; D is undetermined. This CDR3 has 15 residues. Germline CDR1 and CDR2: SGHAT and FQNNGV. V shed 5 bases and J shed 0 bases, with 11 bases lying between them. CDR3 amino acids: CASSPAVPSGNTIYF. The CDR3 bases are TGTGCCAGCAGCCCCGCAGTTCCCTCTGGAAACACCATATATTTT.